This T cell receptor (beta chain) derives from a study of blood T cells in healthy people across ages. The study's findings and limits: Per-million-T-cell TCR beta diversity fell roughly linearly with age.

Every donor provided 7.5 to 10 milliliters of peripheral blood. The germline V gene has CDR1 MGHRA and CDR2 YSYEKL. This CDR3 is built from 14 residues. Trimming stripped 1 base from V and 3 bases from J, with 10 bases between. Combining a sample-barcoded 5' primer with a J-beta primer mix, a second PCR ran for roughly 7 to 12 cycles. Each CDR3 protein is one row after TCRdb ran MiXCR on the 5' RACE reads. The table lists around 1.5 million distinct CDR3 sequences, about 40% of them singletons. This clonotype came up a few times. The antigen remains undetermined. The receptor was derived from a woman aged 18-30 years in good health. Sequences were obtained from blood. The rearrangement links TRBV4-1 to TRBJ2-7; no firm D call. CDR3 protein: CASSQAYNSYEQYF. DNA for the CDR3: TGCGCCAGCAGCCAAGCGTATAACAGCTACGAGCAGTACTTC.